This T cell receptor (beta chain) originates from a study of blood T cell repertoires in COVID-19. Overall study: From the United States, Italy and Spain came samples of acute and convalescent COVID-19. Nucleic acid was either cDNA or gDNA, and it came from T cells, B-cell-depleted T cells, or PBMCs.

CDR3 size: 17 residues. Germline V gives CDR1 SGHAT, CDR2 FQNNGV. V was trimmed by 0 bases and J by 5 bases, leaving 20 bases between them. Authors' processing steps: Cell counts per sample came from amplifying reference gene primers. TCRdb's table, derived via immunoSEQ multiplex PCR, lists solely in-frame clones and lacks some. V, J and clone size reflect that table, while D and trimming were determined from the DNA. Of more than 150,000 clones detected, around 90% appear once; the ten largest clones hold around 0.6%. Those enrolled in Seattle joined during active infection and were followed longitudinally afterward.

This rearrangement joins TRBV11-2 to TRBJ2-7; a possible D gene is TRBD2 (5 bases). The receptor was derived from a man aged 60-69 years with COVID-19, enrolled during active disease. The sample comprised peripheral blood. The CDR3 sequence is CASSLDFGRVPGDEQYF. For the CDR3, the DNA is TGTGCCAGCAGCTTAGATTTTGGGCGGGTCCCCGGGGACGAGCAGTACTTC.